These 4 T cell receptor beta chains originate from one sample sequenced in a study of T-cell memory formation after mild COVID-19. TCRdb re-analysed the 5' RACE reads in MiXCR, keeping a single row per CDR3 protein. The sample shows fewer than 700,000 distinct CDR3 sequences, about a sixth of them seen only once. What was sequenced was PBMCs or a T cell subset sorted from them (not recorded which). Every receptor here comes from an adult woman who had mild COVID-19 (a few samples of this study predate the infection). Cell type and time point are not known.

V usage is TRBV29-1 and J usage is TRBJ2-7, with D possibly TRBD1 on 7 matching bases. Trimming took 2 bases from V and 7 from J, leaving 15 bases between them. This CDR3 contains 13 residues. The germline gives CDR1 SQVTM, CDR2 ANQGSEA. The CDR3 nucleotides are TGCAGCGTTGAATCGGCGCAGGGGGGTGAGCAGTACTTC. Amino acid sequence: CSVESAQGGEQYF.

This sequence joins TRBV27 and TRBJ2-7; the D is unclear. The CDR3 is made up of 14 amino acids. Trimming left V 3 bases short and J 5 bases short, with 14 bases between. Per the germline V gene, CDR1 is MNHEY and CDR2 is SMNVEV (reference sequence). CDR3 protein: CASSFIYRVNEQYF. CDR3 in DNA: TGTGCCAGCAGTTTCATTTATAGGGTCAACGAGCAGTACTTC.

The rearrangement uses TRBV30 and TRBJ1-1; D uncertain. The CDR3 is 10 amino acids. V was shortened by 7 bases and J by 8 bases, with 11 bases between the two germline ends. Germline assignment: CDR1 GTSNPN and CDR2 SVGIG (reference sequence). The CDR3 DNA is TGTGCCTCCATCATGGCAGAAGCTTTCTTT. Translated, it gives CASIMAEAFF.

This clonotype was counted between two and nine times. This sequence joins TRBV3-1 and TRBJ1-2, with a possible D match to TRBD1 (5 bases). The CDR3 length is 15 residues. V gave up 5 bases and J gave up 3 bases, with 16 bases separating them. From germline, CDR1 is LGHDT and CDR2 YNNKEL (reference sequence). CDR3 sequence (DNA): TGTGCCAGCAGCTACGGGACGGTTCGATACTATGGCTACACCTTC. Translated: CASSYGTVRYYGYTF.